Presented here are 24 T cell receptor beta chains from one specimen sequenced in a study of T cells in Graves' hyperthyroidism and ophthalmopathy. There were TCR beta CDR3 regions amplified from RNA transcripts. The HTBI primer set was used in a first-round RT-PCR of the TCR CDR3. From the multiplex PCR reads, TCRdb called clonotypes with MiXCR, one entry per CDR3 protein. The sample lists some 570,000 distinct CDR3 sequences, under 20% occurring once. The specimen was blood. The origin of the receptors is a woman under 30 with Graves' ophthalmopathy.

This clonotype was recorded at least ten times. CDR3 bases: TGTGCCTGGAGTGTGTACACAGGGGGCCCGTACAATGAGCAGTTCTTC. This gives the protein CAWSVYTGGPYNEQFF. The chain uses TRBV30 and TRBJ2-1, with 9 bases identical to TRBD1. The CDR3 has 16 amino acids. Per the germline V gene, CDR1 is GTSNPN and CDR2 is SVGIG (reference sequence). The V segment lost 0 bases and the J segment 4 bases; nucleotides outside the gene matches: 7. The whole variable domain, remainder taken from reference TRBV30 and TRBJ2-1, is SQTIHQWPATLVQPVGSPLSLECTVEGTSNPNLYWYRQAAGRGLQLLFYSVGIGQISSEVPQNLSASRPQDRQFILSSKKLLLSDSGFYLCAWSVYTGGPYNEQFFGPGTRLTVL.

The rearrangement links TRBV20-1 to TRBJ1-6; D gene ambiguous. Germline lookup yields CDR1 DFQATT and CDR2 SNEGSKA (reference sequence). The CDR3 runs to 17 residues. V was cut by 0 bases and J by 0 bases, with 12 bases left in between. CDR3 sequence reads: CSARDSGSPSYNSPLHF. DNA of the CDR3: TGCAGTGCTAGAGATTCGGGAAGTCCCTCCTATAATTCACCCCTCCACTTT.

This clonotype was seen ten or more times. The germline gene is not matched at one end of the junction; a read error may be the cause. This chain links TRBV5-1 with TRBJ1-1; D is uncertain. The CDR3 sequence is 13 residues long. Per germline, CDR1 SGHRS and CDR2 YFSETQ. The CDR3, as DNA: TGTGCCAGCTCACGCACCGACAACACTGAAGCTTTCTTT. Translating it yields CASSRTDNTEAFF.

V usage is TRBV7-2 and J usage is TRBJ1-3, with D maybe TRBD1 (6 bases). The CDR3 has 15 amino acids. Germline assignment: CDR1 SGHTA and CDR2 FQGNSA. Trimming removed 6 bases from V and 0 bases from J, with 12 bases in between. The DNA for the CDR3 is TGTGCCAGCAGGACCCAGGGGACCTCTGGAAACACCATATATTTT. It codes for CASRTQGTSGNTIYF.

This clonotype has only a few counts. The V and J genes are TRBV20-1 and TRBJ2-1; 12 bases map to TRBD2. Germline V lookup: CDR1 DFQATT, CDR2 SNEGSKA (reference sequence). This CDR3 has 16 amino acids. V gave up 1 base and J gave up 9 bases; unmatched junction bases: 10. The CDR3 bases are TGCAGTGCTAGAGCCCCCGGGACTAGCGGGTTAGGTGAGCAGTTCTTC. Translating it yields CSARAPGTSGLGEQFF.

This clonotype has a count of ten or more. The rearrangement uses TRBV2 and TRBJ1-1, with D possibly TRBD1 on 5 matching bases. The V end lost 5 bases, the J end lost 1 base, and 11 bases lay between the germline ends. Germline CDR1 SNHLY, CDR2 FYNNEI. The CDR3 runs to 14 residues. The CDR3 spells CASSLNQGNTEAFF. CDR3 DNA: TGTGCCAGCAGTCTCAACCAGGGGAACACTGAAGCTTTCTTT.

Many counts were recorded for this clonotype. CDR3 nucleotides: TGTGCCAGCAGCCATCATGGGGCGAGCTCCTACAATGAGCAGTTCTTC. Translated, it gives CASSHHGASSYNEQFF. The chain is built from TRBV3-1 and TRBJ2-1; a possible D gene is TRBD1 (5 bases). The CDR3 is 16 residues long. Per germline, CDR1 LGHDT and CDR2 YNNKEL (reference sequence). Trimming cost V 3 bases and J 0 bases, with 12 bases left between them.

The rearrangement links TRBV7-8 to TRBJ1-5; perhaps TRBD1 as D (6 bases). The CDR3 loop spans 15 amino acids. Germline values: CDR1 SGHVS, CDR2 FQNEAQ. V gave up 5 bases and J gave up 5 bases, with 16 bases separating them. The CDR3 region has the DNA TGTGCCAGCAGCCCCGACAGGTGGGAATATCAGCCCCAGCATTTT. It is translated as CASSPDRWEYQPQHF.

This clonotype was found many times. This chain uses TRBV28 with TRBJ1-2, with D unresolved. Germline assignment: CDR1 MDHEN and CDR2 SYDVKM. V was shortened by 5 bases and J by 0 bases, with 16 bases between the two germline ends. The CDR3 consists of 16 residues. The CDR3 reads CASSPSKASANYGYTF. The CDR3 nucleotides read TGTGCCAGCAGTCCTTCCAAGGCCTCTGCTAACTATGGCTACACCTTC.

This clonotype was seen a handful of times. This chain links TRBV6-2 or TRBV6-3 with TRBJ1-2; the D is unclear. Trimming pared 8 bases from V and 4 bases from J, leaving 14 bases between. The CDR3 loop spans 13 amino acids. CDR1 is MNHEY, CDR2 SVGEGT, per germline. The CDR3 bases are TGTGCCAGCGGCAGGACGGGGAGCTATGGCTACACCTTC. Residues: CASGRTGSYGYTF.

Note on this clonotype: With a much larger clone just one base away, this may be a read error. The chain joins TRBV5-1 to TRBJ2-7, with 7 bases aligning to TRBD1. The ends lost 0 bases at V and 5 bases at J; junction bases unmatched: 11. CDR3 size: 16 residues. From germline, CDR1 is SGHRS and CDR2 YFSETQ. Here the CDR3 DNA reads TGCGCCAGCAGCTTGGGCGGAAGGGGGCGCGTCGACGAGCAGTACTTC. It specifies CASSLGGRGRVDEQYF. Full variable domain (remainder filled in from reference TRBV5-1 and TRBJ2-7): KAGVTQTPRYLIKTRGQQVTLSCSPISGHRSVSWYQQTPGQGLQFLFEYFSETQRNKGNFPGRFSGRQFSNSRSEMNVSTLELGDSALYLCASSLGGRGRVDEQYFGPGTRLTVT.

This clonotype was recorded many times. The rearrangement uses TRBV13 and TRBJ1-1, with D perhaps matching TRBD1 (5 bases). Germline CDR1 PRHDT, CDR2 FYEKMQ (reference sequence). The V end was cut by 5 bases, the J end by 4 bases, with 17 bases between. The CDR3 runs to 15 residues. CDR3 in DNA: TGTGCCAGCAGCCCCAACATTGACGGGGGCACTGAAGCTTTCTTT. It translates to CASSPNIDGGTEAFF.

The chain employs TRBV19 and TRBJ2-7; TRBD1 might be the D (5 bases). In germline, CDR1 is LNHDA, CDR2 SQIVND (reference sequence). V was shortened by 4 bases and J by 2 bases, with 12 bases between the two germline ends. This CDR3 comprises 14 residues. CDR3 residues: CASSTLGPPYEQYF. As DNA, the CDR3 is TGTGCCAGTAGTACACTGGGGCCTCCCTACGAGCAGTACTTC.

This clonotype was seen repeatedly, ten times or more. This chain connects TRBV7-8 to TRBJ2-2, with D uncertain. The CDR3 consists of 16 residues. Germline V lookup: CDR1 SGHVS, CDR2 FQNEAQ. V was cut by 5 bases and J by 1 base, with 14 bases left in between. The DNA of the CDR3 is TGTGCCAGCAGCAACCCTCAACAACTGAACACCGGGGAGCTGTTTTTT. Amino acid sequence: CASSNPQQLNTGELFF. The whole variable domain, remainder taken from reference TRBV7-8 and TRBJ2-2, is GAGVSQSPRYKVAKRGQDVALRCDPISGHVSLFWYQQALGQGPEFLTYFQNEAQLDKSGLPSDRFFAERPEGSVSTLKIQRTQQEDSAVYLCASSNPQQLNTGELFFGEGSRLTVL.

This clonotype was observed many times. This chain uses TRBV6-2 or TRBV6-3 with TRBJ1-1; tentatively, D is TRBD1 (5 bases). CDR1 is MNHEY and CDR2 is SVGEGT in the germline V gene. V lost 5 bases to trimming and J lost 1 base, with 14 bases between them. This CDR3 spans 15 amino acids. The CDR3 sequence is CASSKPGPRNTEAFF. CDR3 coding DNA: TGTGCCAGCAGTAAACCAGGGCCCAGGAACACTGAAGCTTTCTTT.

In its sample, this clonotype was seen many times. The chain is built from TRBV27 and TRBJ2-5, with 7 bases lining up with TRBD2. V trimming: 4 bases; J trimming: 3 bases; junction bases outside the gene matches: 2. The CDR3 runs 13 residues. CDR1 is MNHEY and CDR2 is SMNVEV in the germline V gene (reference sequence). CDR3 in amino acids: CASSWEGEETQYF. The CDR3 DNA follows: TGTGCCAGCAGTTGGGAGGGAGAAGAGACCCAGTACTTC.

For this clonotype: Sequence at one end of the junction differs from germline and may be a read error. The chain uses TRBV30 and TRBJ2-3; weak D call: TRBD2 (5 bases). The length of the CDR3 is 10 residues. Germline CDR1 reads GTSNPN; CDR2 reads SVGIG (reference sequence). CDR3 protein: CARRGDTQYF. In DNA form, the CDR3 reads TGTGCCCGGAGAGGGGATACGCAGTATTTT.

This clonotype was recorded at least ten times. The V and J genes are TRBV2 and TRBJ2-1; 10 positions match TRBD2. J gave up 7 bases and V 3 bases, and 9 bases lay outside the gene matches. CDR1 is SNHLY and CDR2 is FYNNEI in the germline V gene. CDR3 length equals 16 residues. DNA for the CDR3: TGTGCCAGCAGTGACCCCGGGACTAGCGATAAAAATGAGCAGTTCTTC. Protein sequence: CASSDPGTSDKNEQFF. The full variable domain, its missing parts supplied by reference TRBV2 and TRBJ2-1, is EPEVTQTPSHQVTQMGQEVILRCVPISNHLYFYWYRQILGQKVEFLVSFYNNEISEKSEIFDDQFSVERPDGSNFTLKIRSTKLEDSAMYFCASSDPGTSDKNEQFFGPGTRLTVL.

This clonotype appeared many times. The rearrangement uses TRBV6-1 and TRBJ1-3; D is unclear. Germline V gives CDR1 MNHNS, CDR2 SASEGT. CDR3 size: 17 residues. The V gene lost 0 bases and the J gene lost 0 bases, with 12 bases spanning the gap. CDR3 sequence reads: CASSEAGWVNSGNTIYF. CDR3 nucleotide sequence: TGTGCCAGCAGTGAAGCGGGTTGGGTAAACTCTGGAAACACCATATATTTT.

This clonotype has a count of ten or more. The chain joins TRBV7-9 to TRBJ2-7; 11 bases line up with TRBD2. The CDR3 totals 14 residues. The V and J ends lost 5 bases and 4 bases, in that order; junction bases with no gene match: 4. Germline values: CDR1 SEHNR, CDR2 FQNEAQ (reference sequence). As DNA, the CDR3 is TGTGCCAGCAGCACACTAGCGGGAGCTTACGAGCAGTACTTC. This encodes CASSTLAGAYEQYF. Complete variable domain (other parts from reference TRBV7-9 and TRBJ2-7): DTGVSQNPRHKITKRGQNVTFRCDPISEHNRLYWYRQTLGQGPEFLTYFQNEAQLEKSRLLSDRFSAERPKGSFSTLEIQRTEQGDSAMYLCASSTLAGAYEQYFGPGTRLTVT.

This clonotype has a handful of counts. The chain has TRBV4-3 and TRBJ2-1; perhaps TRBD1 as D (6 bases). The CDR3 runs 18 residues. Looked up from germline, CDR1 is LGHNA and CDR2 is YSLEER. V gave up 0 bases and J gave up 0 bases, with 15 bases separating them. Written as DNA, the CDR3 is TGCGCCAGCAGCCAAGAGATCGGACAGCTAAGCTCCTACAATGAGCAGTTCTTC. Translation: CASSQEIGQLSSYNEQFF.

As for this clonotype: This may be a read error: a much more frequent sequence differs by one nucleotide. J is TRBJ1-5 and V is TRBV28; possible D gene TRBD1, 5 bases. Trimming removed 4 bases from V and 0 bases from J, with 16 bases in between. The germline CDR1 and CDR2 sequences are MDHEN and SYDVKM. The CDR3 is 17 residues long. CDR3 loop: CASSWYGAQNSNQPQHF. DNA for the CDR3: TGTGCCAGCAGTTGGTACGGGGCCCAAAATAGCAATCAGCCCCAGCATTTT.

V gene TRBV18 combines with J gene TRBJ2-1; no clear D gene. The germline V gene encodes CDR1 KGHSH and CDR2 LQKENI. V was clipped by 2 bases and J by 7 bases, with 6 bases between them. The CDR3 is 12 amino acids. The CDR3, as DNA: TGTGCCAGCTCACCATCGGAGAATGAGCAGTTCTTC. Protein sequence: CASSPSENEQFF.

This clonotype was recorded many times. The V gene is TRBV20-1, the J gene TRBJ2-3; either TRBD1 or TRBD2 may supply D (5 bases each). V was pared by 6 bases and J by 0 bases, with 13 bases between. CDR1 and CDR2 (germline): DFQATT, SNEGSKA (reference sequence). The CDR3 is 14 amino acids. CDR3 bases: TGCAGTGCCCTTGGGACCGCTAGCACAGATACGCAGTATTTT. Its translation is CSALGTASTDTQYF.